The rows below give T cell receptor beta chains drawn from one sample of a study of T cell changes during pregnancy in multiple sclerosis. Using immunoSEQ multiplex PCR, the repertoire was profiled, and TCRdb retains in-frame clones only, with some absent. Among about 80,000 clones listed, about 90% were seen once. The specimen comprised peripheral blood, sampled before pregnancy. These receptors originate from a female donor with multiple sclerosis, enrolled in a pregnancy study. The CDR3 runs from the conserved cysteine through the conserved F or W. D genes are given only for firm matches. Clone size appears in some rows only: once, few, many, or a class for an expanded clone.

DNA | CDR3 | size | J | V | D
TGTGCCAGCAGGGGGAGGGGGGCGGGTCAGCCCCAGCATTTT | CASRGRGAGQPQHF | NA | TRBJ1-5 | TRBV28 | NA
TGTGCCAGCAGCTTGGCCAGACAGCTATCCTACGAGCAGTACTTC | CASSLARQLSYEQYF | NA | TRBJ2-7 | TRBV5-8 | NA
TGTGCCAGCAGTTACGGCGGGACCCACCTCGGAGAGACCCAGTACTTC | CASSYGGTHLGETQYF | NA | TRBJ2-5 | TRBV6-5 | NA
TGTGCCAGCATCAGGGGTCCCAATGAATGGGATTACGGCTACACCTTC | CASIRGPNEWDYGYTF | NA | TRBJ1-2 | TRBV19 | NA
TGTGCCAGCAGACCCGGGACGGGGGACACTGAAGCTTTCTTT | CASRPGTGDTEAFF | NA | TRBJ1-1 | TRBV7-9 | NA
TGTGCCAGCAGCTTAGGGGGACTAGCGAGCTCCTACAATGAGCAGTTCTTC | CASSLGGLASSYNEQFF | NA | TRBJ2-1 | TRBV7-9 | TRBD2
TGTGCCAGCAGCAAAGCCCCTAGCGGGCGGACCTACGAGCAGTACTTC | CASSKAPSGRTYEQYF | NA | TRBJ2-7 | TRBV21-1 | NA
TGTGCCACCAGCAGAGACAGGGGGCGCGGAGAGCAGTACTTC | CATSRDRGRGEQYF | once | TRBJ2-7 | TRBV15 | TRBD1
TGTGCCAGCAGTTACATGGGAGGCTACGAGCAGTACTTC | CASSYMGGYEQYF | NA | TRBJ2-7 | TRBV6-6 | NA
TGTGCCAGCAGCCGACAGGGGAATCAGCCCCAGCATTTT | CASSRQGNQPQHF | NA | TRBJ1-5 | TRBV7-2 | TRBD1
TGTGCCAGCAGTCAAGGGACTAGCGGGAGGGGCACCGGGGAGCTGTTTTTT | CASSQGTSGRGTGELFF | NA | TRBJ2-2 | TRBV6-1 | TRBD2
TGTGCCAGCAGCACCGGGACTAGGATCGATGAGCAGTTCTTC | CASSTGTRIDEQFF | NA | TRBJ2-1 | TRBV5-4 | TRBD2
TGCAGTGCTAGAGGGGGCGCTGAAGCTTTCTTT | CSARGGAEAFF | NA | TRBJ1-1 | TRBV20-1 | NA
TGTGCCAGCAGCTTGATCCTAGCGGGAGGGCGAGAGACCCAGTACTTC | CASSLILAGGRETQYF | NA | TRBJ2-5 | TRBV7-9 | TRBD2
TGTGCCAGCAGCTTGGATCGGGCAGGGGGAGAAAAACTGTTTTTT | CASSLDRAGGEKLFF | NA | TRBJ1-4 | TRBV5-4 | TRBD1
TGTGCCAGCAGCGGGGGACATACATCGGGTGACCGCTATGGCTACACCTTC | CASSGGHTSGDRYGYTF | NA | TRBJ1-2 | TRBV9 | NA
TGTGCCAGCAGAGACAGGGGGAGCACTGAAGCTTTCTTT | CASRDRGSTEAFF | NA | TRBJ1-1 | TRBV6-5 | TRBD1
TGCGCCAGCAGTCGAGGACTAGCGGAGGCGTTGACCTACAATGAGCAGTTCTTC | CASSRGLAEALTYNEQFF | NA | TRBJ2-1 | TRBV23-1 | TRBD2
TGCGCCAGCAGCTTGATCGGGTGGGGCACTAAGAACACTGAAGCTTTCTTT | CASSLIGWGTKNTEAFF | NA | TRBJ1-1 | TRBV5-1 | NA
TGTGCCAGCAGCTTCGGACAGGTCGCCGAGCAGTACTTC | CASSFGQVAEQYF | NA | TRBJ2-7 | TRBV11-2 | TRBD1
TGTGCCAGCAGTTTTCTTCTACCAAACTATGGCTACACCTTC | CASSFLLPNYGYTF | NA | TRBJ1-2 | TRBV28 | NA
TGCGCCAGCAGCCAAGGTGGGGGCCCACGGAGCAATCAGCCCCAGCATTTT | CASSQGGGPRSNQPQHF | NA | TRBJ1-5 | TRBV4-1 | NA
TGTGCCAGCAGTTTACAGATCTCCAATCAGCCCCAGCATTTT | CASSLQISNQPQHF | NA | TRBJ1-5 | TRBV28 | NA
TGTGCCAGCAGTCCGGGACTAGCGGGGACGAGGGAGCAGTTCTTC | CASSPGLAGTREQFF | once | TRBJ2-1 | TRBV27 | TRBD2
TGCGCCAGCAGCTACGGGACAGGCAACGAGCAGTACTTC | CASSYGTGNEQYF | NA | TRBJ2-7 | TRBV4-1 | TRBD1
TGTGCCAGCAGTTTCGGTACTACAGGGCGGGAGACCCAGTACTTC | CASSFGTTGRETQYF | once | TRBJ2-5 | TRBV27 | NA
TGTGCCAGCAGTTTAGGGACAGGCCCGCTACGTTCGGCCTACGAGCAGTACTTC | CASSLGTGPLRSAYEQYF | NA | TRBJ2-7 | TRBV28 | TRBD1
TGTGCCAGCAGTTCCCTCGGACTCTCTGAAAAACTGTTTTTT | CASSSLGLSEKLFF | NA | TRBJ1-4 | TRBV27 | NA
TGTGCCAGCAGTTCGTGGGGGCAGGATGGCTACACCTTC | CASSSWGQDGYTF | NA | TRBJ1-2 | TRBV27 | NA
TGTGCCAGCAGCTTAGCTAGGAACACCGGGGAGCTGTTTTTT | CASSLARNTGELFF | once | TRBJ2-2 | TRBV11-2 | NA
TGTGCCAGCTCACCGGGACTAGCGGGAGAGTTCGGGCAGTTCTTC | CASSPGLAGEFGQFF | NA | TRBJ2-1 | TRBV18 | TRBD2
TGTGCCAGTAGTATGGCGGCTAGCGGGAATTACGAGCAGTACTTC | CASSMAASGNYEQYF | NA | TRBJ2-7 | TRBV19 | TRBD2
TGTGCCAGCAGTGAAGGGGACTTTTCCTACAATGAGCAGTTCTTC | CASSEGDFSYNEQFF | NA | TRBJ2-1 | TRBV6-1 | NA
TGTGCCAGTAGATCTGGGAGCCTCAATCAGCCCCAGCATTTT | CASRSGSLNQPQHF | NA | TRBJ1-5 | TRBV19 | NA
TGCAGCGTTGATTACAGCATCCAAGAGACCCAGTACTTC | CSVDYSIQETQYF | NA | TRBJ2-5 | TRBV29-1 | NA
TGTGCCAGCAGCTTATCCTCTAGCGGGAGTTTTGCAGATACGCAGTATTTT | CASSLSSSGSFADTQYF | NA | TRBJ2-3 | TRBV7-3 | TRBD2
TGTGCCAGCGGGGGCCCCTACGAGCAGTACTTC | CASGGPYEQYF | NA | TRBJ2-7 | TRBV28 | NA
TGTGCCTGGAGTCCGACGGGAGGAAACACCATATATTTT | CAWSPTGGNTIYF | NA | TRBJ1-3 | TRBV30 | NA
TGTGCCATCAGTGAGACAGGGGGCCAGTTTAACTATGGCTACACCTTC | CAISETGGQFNYGYTF | NA | TRBJ1-2 | TRBV10-3 | TRBD1
TGTGCCAGCTCACCACCCAGGGTCCCCTACGAGCAGTACTTC | CASSPPRVPYEQYF | NA | TRBJ2-7 | TRBV18 | NA
TGCAGCGTCCAACCACGAGGAACGGGAGGAGGGAATGAGCAGTTCTTC | CSVQPRGTGGGNEQFF | NA | TRBJ2-1 | TRBV29-1 | TRBD2
TGTGCCAGTAGGAGCGGGACAGGGGGTCTTACTGAAGCTTTCTTT | CASRSGTGGLTEAFF | NA | TRBJ1-1 | TRBV19 | TRBD1
TGTGCCAGCAGCGTAGTAGGTAGCGGGAGCACAGATACGCAGTATTTT | CASSVVGSGSTDTQYF | once | TRBJ2-3 | TRBV9 | TRBD2
TGTGCCAGCAGCGCCACTATTAGTGAGCAGTTCTTC | CASSATISEQFF | NA | TRBJ2-1 | TRBV9 | NA
TGCAGCGTTGAAGATCCCTTGGGAGGGAACTACGAGCAGTACTTC | CSVEDPLGGNYEQYF | once | TRBJ2-7 | TRBV29-1 | TRBD2
TGTGCCAGCAGTGAGAGATTAGCGGGACACGAGCAGTACTTC | CASSERLAGHEQYF | once | TRBJ2-7 | TRBV2 | TRBD2
TGTGCCAGCAGTTTGCAGGGGGCTTGGAATCAGCCCCAGCATTTT | CASSLQGAWNQPQHF | NA | TRBJ1-5 | TRBV28 | TRBD1
TGCGCCAGCAGCTTTTCAGGCGGGTCAGCCTACGAGCAGTACTTC | CASSFSGGSAYEQYF | NA | TRBJ2-7 | TRBV5-1 | NA
TGTGCCAGCAGCTCCACGGACAGGGGCGCCCCCTACGAGCAGTACTTC | CASSSTDRGAPYEQYF | NA | TRBJ2-7 | TRBV13 | TRBD1
TGTGCCAGCTCCGACGCCGGACAGGGCGGCACCGGGGAGCTGTTTTTT | CASSDAGQGGTGELFF | NA | TRBJ2-2 | TRBV28 | TRBD1
TGCGCCAGCAGCCAAGAATTCGCGGGGGAACAGTTCTTC | CASSQEFAGEQFF | NA | TRBJ2-1 | TRBV4-1 | TRBD2
TGCGCCAGCAGCTTGTTTATGAGCGGGTCAGGCGAGCAGTACTTC | CASSLFMSGSGEQYF | NA | TRBJ2-7 | TRBV5-1 | NA
TGTGCCAGCAGCGCCCGGCGGACAAGGACTAATGAAAAACTGTTTTTT | CASSARRTRTNEKLFF | once | TRBJ1-4 | TRBV28 | NA
TGTGCCAGCAGCCCACGACTAGCGGGGTACAATGAGCAGTTCTTC | CASSPRLAGYNEQFF | NA | TRBJ2-1 | TRBV9 | TRBD2